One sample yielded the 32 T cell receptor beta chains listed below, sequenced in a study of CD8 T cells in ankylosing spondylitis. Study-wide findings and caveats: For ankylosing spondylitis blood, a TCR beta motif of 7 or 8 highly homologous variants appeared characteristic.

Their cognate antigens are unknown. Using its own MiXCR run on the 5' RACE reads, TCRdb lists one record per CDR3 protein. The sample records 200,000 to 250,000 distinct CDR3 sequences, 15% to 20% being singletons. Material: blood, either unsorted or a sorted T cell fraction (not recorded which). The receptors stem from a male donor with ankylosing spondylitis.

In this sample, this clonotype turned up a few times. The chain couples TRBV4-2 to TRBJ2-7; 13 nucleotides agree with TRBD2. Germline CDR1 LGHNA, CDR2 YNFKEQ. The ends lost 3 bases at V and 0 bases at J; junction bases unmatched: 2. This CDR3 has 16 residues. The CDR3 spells CASSHGLAGDSYEQYF. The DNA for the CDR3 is TGTGCCAGCAGCCACGGACTAGCGGGGGACTCCTACGAGCAGTACTTC.

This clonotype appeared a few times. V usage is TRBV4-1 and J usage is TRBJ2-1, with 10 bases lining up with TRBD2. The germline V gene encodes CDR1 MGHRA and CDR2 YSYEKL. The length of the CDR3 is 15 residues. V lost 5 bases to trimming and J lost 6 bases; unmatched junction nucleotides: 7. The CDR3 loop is CASSTQLAGFNEQFF. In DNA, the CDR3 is TGCGCCAGCAGCACACAACTAGCGGGGTTCAATGAGCAGTTCTTC.

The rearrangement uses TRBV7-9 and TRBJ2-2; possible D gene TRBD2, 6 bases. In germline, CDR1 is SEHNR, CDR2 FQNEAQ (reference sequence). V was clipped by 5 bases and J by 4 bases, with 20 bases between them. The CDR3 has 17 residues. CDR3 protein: CASSRTPGLHGTGELFF. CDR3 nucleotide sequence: TGTGCCAGCAGCCGCACCCCGGGACTCCACGGCACCGGGGAGCTGTTTTTT.

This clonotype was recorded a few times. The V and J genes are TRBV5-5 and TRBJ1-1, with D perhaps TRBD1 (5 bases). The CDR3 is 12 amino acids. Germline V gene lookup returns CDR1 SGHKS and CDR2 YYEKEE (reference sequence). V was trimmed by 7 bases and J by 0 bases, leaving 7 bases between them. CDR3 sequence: CASWGMNTEAFF. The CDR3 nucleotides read TGTGCCAGCTGGGGCATGAACACTGAAGCTTTCTTT.

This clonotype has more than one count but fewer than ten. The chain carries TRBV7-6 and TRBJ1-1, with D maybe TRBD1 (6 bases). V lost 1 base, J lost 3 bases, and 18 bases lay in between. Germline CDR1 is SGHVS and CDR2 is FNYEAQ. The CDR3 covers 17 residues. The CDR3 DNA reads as TGTGCCAGCAGCTTAGATGCTAGAGGGGGGAGGTACACTGAAGCTTTCTTT. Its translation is CASSLDARGGRYTEAFF.

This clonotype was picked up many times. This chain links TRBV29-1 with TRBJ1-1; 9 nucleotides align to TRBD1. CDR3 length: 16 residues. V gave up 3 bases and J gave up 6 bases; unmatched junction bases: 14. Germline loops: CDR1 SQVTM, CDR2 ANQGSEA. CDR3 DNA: TGCAGCGTTGATATTTGGACAGGGGCCACGGGGGCTGAAGCTTTCTTT. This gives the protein CSVDIWTGATGAEAFF.

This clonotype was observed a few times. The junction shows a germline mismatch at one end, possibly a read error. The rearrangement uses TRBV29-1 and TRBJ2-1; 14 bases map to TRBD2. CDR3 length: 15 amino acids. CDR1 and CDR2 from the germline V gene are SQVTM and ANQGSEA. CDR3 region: CSAEGLAGGLNEQFF. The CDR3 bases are TGCAGCGCTGAAGGACTAGCGGGAGGTCTCAATGAGCAGTTCTTC.

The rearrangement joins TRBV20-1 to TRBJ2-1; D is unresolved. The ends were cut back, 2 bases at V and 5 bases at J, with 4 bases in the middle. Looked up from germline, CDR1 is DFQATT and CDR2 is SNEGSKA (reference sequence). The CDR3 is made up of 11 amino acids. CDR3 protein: CSARSNNEQFF. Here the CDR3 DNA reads TGCAGTGCTAGATCCAACAATGAGCAGTTCTTC.

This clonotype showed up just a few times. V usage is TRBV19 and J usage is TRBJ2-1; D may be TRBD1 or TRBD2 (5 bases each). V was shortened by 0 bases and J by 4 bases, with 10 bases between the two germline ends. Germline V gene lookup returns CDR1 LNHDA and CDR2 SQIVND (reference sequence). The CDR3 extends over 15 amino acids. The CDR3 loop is CASSIDLEGYNEQFF. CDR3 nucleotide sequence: TGTGCCAGTAGTATAGATCTAGAGGGGTACAATGAGCAGTTCTTC. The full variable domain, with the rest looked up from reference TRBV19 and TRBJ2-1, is DGGITQSPKYLFRKEGQNVTLSCEQNLNHDAMYWYRQDPGQGLRLIYYSQIVNDFQKGDIAEGYSVSREKKESFPLTVTSAQKNPTAFYLCASSIDLEGYNEQFFGPGTRLTVL.

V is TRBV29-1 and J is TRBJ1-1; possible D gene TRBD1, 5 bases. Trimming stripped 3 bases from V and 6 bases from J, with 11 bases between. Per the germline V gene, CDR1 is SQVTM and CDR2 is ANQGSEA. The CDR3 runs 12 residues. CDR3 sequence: CSVETGESEAFF. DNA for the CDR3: TGCAGCGTTGAGACGGGGGAGTCTGAAGCTTTCTTT.

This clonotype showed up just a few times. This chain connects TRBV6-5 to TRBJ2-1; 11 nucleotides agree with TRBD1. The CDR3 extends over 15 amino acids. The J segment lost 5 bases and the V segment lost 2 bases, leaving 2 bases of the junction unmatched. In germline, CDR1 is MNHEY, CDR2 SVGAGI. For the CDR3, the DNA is TGTGCCAGCAGTTACGGGACAGGGGGGAACAATGAGCAGTTCTTC. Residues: CASSYGTGGNNEQFF.

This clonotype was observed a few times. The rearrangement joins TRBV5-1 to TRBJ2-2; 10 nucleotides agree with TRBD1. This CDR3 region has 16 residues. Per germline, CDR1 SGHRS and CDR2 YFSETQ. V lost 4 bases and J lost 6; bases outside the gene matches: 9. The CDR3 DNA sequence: TGCGCCAGCAGCAGGACAGGGGGACCCGATGCCGGGGAGCTGTTTTTT. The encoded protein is CASSRTGGPDAGELFF.

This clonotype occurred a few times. This chain's CDR3 is CASSLWGVAGEETQYF. CDR3 coding DNA: TGTGCCAGCAGCTTATGGGGCGTAGCGGGAGAAGAGACCCAGTACTTC. The chain joins TRBV11-2 to TRBJ2-5, with 9 bases aligning to TRBD2. The V and J ends lost 2 bases and 3 bases, in that order; junction bases with no gene match: 7. The germline V gene encodes CDR1 SGHAT and CDR2 FQNNGV. The CDR3 length is 16 residues.

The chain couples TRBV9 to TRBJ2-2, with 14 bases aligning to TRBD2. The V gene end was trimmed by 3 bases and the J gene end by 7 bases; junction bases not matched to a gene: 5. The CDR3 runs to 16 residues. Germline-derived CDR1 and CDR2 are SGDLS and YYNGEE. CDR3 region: CASSEGLAGGHGELFF. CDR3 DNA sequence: TGTGCCAGCAGCGAAGGACTAGCGGGAGGTCACGGGGAGCTGTTTTTT.

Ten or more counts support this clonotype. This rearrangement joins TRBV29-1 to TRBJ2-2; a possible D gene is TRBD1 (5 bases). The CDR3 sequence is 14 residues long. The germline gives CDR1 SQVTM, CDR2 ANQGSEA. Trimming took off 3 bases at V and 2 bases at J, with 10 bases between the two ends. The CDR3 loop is CSVDSDINTGELFF. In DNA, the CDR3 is TGCAGCGTTGATTCGGACATCAACACCGGGGAGCTGTTTTTT.

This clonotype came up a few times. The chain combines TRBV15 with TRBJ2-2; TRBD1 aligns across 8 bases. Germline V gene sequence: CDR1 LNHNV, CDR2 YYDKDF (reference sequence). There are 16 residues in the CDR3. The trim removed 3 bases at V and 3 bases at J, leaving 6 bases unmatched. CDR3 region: CATSSQDRGHTGELFF. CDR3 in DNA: TGTGCCACCAGCAGCCAAGACAGGGGCCACACCGGGGAGCTGTTTTTT.

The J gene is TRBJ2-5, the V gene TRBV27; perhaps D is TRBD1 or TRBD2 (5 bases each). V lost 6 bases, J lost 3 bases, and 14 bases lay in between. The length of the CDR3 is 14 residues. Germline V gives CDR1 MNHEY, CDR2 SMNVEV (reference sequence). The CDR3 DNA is TGTGCCAGCAGCCAGATGGGACCAGAAGAGACCCAGTACTTC. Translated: CASSQMGPEETQYF.

The CDR3 protein is CSVESPPGSCEQFF. In nucleotides, the CDR3 is TGCAGCGTTGAATCCCCCCCAGGTAGCTGTGAGCAGTTCTTC. The J gene is TRBJ2-1, the V gene TRBV29-1; D gene ambiguous. The CDR3 is 14 amino acids. CDR1 is SQVTM and CDR2 is ANQGSEA in the germline V gene. V lost 2 bases and J 9 bases, leaving 17 bases between the germline ends.

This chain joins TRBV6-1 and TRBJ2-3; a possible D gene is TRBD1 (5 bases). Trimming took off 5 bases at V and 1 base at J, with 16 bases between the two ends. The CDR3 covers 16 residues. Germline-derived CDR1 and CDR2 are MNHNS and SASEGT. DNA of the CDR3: TGTGCCAGCAGTCAGTCTGGCTTGGGGCGCACAGATACGCAGTATTTT. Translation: CASSQSGLGRTDTQYF.

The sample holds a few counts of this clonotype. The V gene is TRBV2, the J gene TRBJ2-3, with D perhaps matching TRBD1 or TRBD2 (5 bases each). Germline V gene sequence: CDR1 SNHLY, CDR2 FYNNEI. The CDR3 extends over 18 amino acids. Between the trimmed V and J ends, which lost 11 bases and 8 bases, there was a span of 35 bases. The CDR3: CAARGLNPNRTGRGTQYF. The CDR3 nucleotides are TGTGCCGCCAGAGGACTCAACCCTAACCGAACGGGACGGGGTACGCAGTATTTT.

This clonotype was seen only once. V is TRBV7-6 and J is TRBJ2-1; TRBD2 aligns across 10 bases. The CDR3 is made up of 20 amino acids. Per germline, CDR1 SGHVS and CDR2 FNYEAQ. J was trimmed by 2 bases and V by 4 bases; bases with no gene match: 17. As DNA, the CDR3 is TGTGCCAGCAGCTACCTAGCGGGAGACCCCGGGGGGTGGGCCTACAATGAGCAGTTCTTC. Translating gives CASSYLAGDPGGWAYNEQFF.

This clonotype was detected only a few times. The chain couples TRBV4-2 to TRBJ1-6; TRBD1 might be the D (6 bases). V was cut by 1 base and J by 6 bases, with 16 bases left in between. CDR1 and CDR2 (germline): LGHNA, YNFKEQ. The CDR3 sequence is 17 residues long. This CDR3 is CASSQVIGGQGNSPLHF. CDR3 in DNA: TGTGCCAGCAGCCAAGTGATCGGGGGCCAGGGTAATTCACCCCTCCACTTT.

The CDR3 sequence: CASSLWHGAGELFF. The CDR3 DNA is TGCGCCAGCAGCTTGTGGCATGGGGCCGGGGAGCTGTTTTTT. V gene TRBV5-1 combines with J gene TRBJ2-2; D remains unclear. The CDR3 is made up of 14 amino acids. The germline V gene has CDR1 SGHRS and CDR2 YFSETQ. V was cut by 1 base and J by 6 bases, with 10 bases left in between.

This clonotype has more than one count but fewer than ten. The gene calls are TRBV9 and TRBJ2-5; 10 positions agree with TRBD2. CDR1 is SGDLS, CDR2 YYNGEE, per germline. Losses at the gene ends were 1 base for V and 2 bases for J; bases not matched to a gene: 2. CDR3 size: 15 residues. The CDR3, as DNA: TGTGCCAGCAGCGTAATGACTAGCGGGCAAGAGACCCAGTACTTC. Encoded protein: CASSVMTSGQETQYF.

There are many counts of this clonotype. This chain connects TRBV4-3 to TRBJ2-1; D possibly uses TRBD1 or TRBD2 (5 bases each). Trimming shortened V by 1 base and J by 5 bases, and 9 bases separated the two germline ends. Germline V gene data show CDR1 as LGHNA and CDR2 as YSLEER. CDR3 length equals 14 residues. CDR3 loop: CASSQAWDHNEQFF. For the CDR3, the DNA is TGCGCCAGCAGCCAAGCCTGGGACCACAATGAGCAGTTCTTC.

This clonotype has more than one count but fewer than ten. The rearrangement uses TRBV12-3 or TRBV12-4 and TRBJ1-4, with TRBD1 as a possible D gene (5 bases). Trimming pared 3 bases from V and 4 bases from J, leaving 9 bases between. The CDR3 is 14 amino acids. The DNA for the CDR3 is TGTGCCAGCAGTTTGGGGGACCTTAATGAAAAACTGTTTTTT. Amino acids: CASSLGDLNEKLFF.

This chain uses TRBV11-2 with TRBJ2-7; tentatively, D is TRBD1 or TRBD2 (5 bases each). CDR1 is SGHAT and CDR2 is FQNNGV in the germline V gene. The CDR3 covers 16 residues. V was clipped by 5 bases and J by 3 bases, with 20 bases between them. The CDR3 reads CASSPGTPFGVYEQYF. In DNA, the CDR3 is TGTGCCAGCAGCCCGGGGACCCCCTTTGGAGTCTACGAGCAGTACTTC. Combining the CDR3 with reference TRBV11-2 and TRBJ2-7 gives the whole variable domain EAGVAQSPRYKIIEKRQSVAFWCNPISGHATLYWYQQILGQGPKLLIQFQNNGVVDDSQLPKDRFSAERLKGVDSTLKIQPAKLEDSAVYLCASSPGTPFGVYEQYFGPGTRLTVT.

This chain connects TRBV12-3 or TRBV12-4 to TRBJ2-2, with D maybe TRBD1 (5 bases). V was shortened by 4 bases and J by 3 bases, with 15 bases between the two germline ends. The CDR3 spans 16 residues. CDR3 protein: CASSSLLGADTGELFF. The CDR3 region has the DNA TGTGCCAGCAGTTCCCTCCTAGGGGCCGACACCGGGGAGCTGTTTTTT.

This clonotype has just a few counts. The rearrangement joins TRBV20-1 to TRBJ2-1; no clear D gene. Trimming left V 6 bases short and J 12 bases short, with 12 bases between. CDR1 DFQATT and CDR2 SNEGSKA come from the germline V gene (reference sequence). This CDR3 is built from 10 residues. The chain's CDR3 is CSARQVGQFF. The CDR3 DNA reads TGCAGTGCCCGGCAAGTTGGGCAGTTCTTC.

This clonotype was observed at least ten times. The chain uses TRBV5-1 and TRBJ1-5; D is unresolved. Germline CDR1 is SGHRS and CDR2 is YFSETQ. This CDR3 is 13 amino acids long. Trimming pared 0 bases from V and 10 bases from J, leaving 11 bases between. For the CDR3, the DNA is TGCGCCAGCAGCTTGGATTGGAGCAGCCCCCAGCATTTT. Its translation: CASSLDWSSPQHF.

The CDR3 reads CASSGDFDTEAFF. CDR3 in DNA: TGCGCCAGCAGTGGGGACTTTGACACTGAAGCTTTCTTT. The chain couples TRBV10-2 to TRBJ1-1, with D possibly matching TRBD1 (5 bases). The CDR3 length is 13 residues. Germline values: CDR1 WSHSY, CDR2 SAAADI. V was pared by 4 bases and J by 3 bases, with 9 bases between.

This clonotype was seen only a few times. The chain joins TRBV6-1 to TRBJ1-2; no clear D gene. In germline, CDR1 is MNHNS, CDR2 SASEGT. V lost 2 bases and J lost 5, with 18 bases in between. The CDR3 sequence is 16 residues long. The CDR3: CASSESPLEDIYGYTF. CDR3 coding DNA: TGTGCCAGCAGTGAATCCCCCCTGGAGGATATATATGGCTACACCTTC.